The clone carrying this TCR beta chain was seen repeatedly, ten times or more. Its antigen is currently unknown. An end of the junction differs from the germline gene, which may be a read error. Sampling of bone marrow took place during active disease in every patient. The data were obtained in a study of read filtering for tumor transcriptome and immune sequencing. The study's findings and limits: The CD138-negative fraction was mixed bone marrow immune cells, not pure T cells.

This library used 300 to 500 ng RNA and molecular barcoded adaptors spanning alpha/delta and beta/gamma chains. TCRdb re-called the reads through MiXCR, storing one row per CDR3 protein. The table shows fewer than 75,000 distinct CDR3 sequences, with under 25% occurring only once. The CDR3 is 17 residues long. Germline lookup yields CDR1 LNHNV and CDR2 YYDKDF (reference sequence). This TCR derives from a donor aged 40 or older with multiple myeloma. This chain links TRBV15 with TRBJ2-1; D possibly uses TRBD1 or TRBD2 (5 bases each). The sample was a population of CD138-negative cells sorted from bone marrow. This chain's CDR3 is CATSGEGWGIDYNEQFF. The CDR3 nucleotides read TGTGCCACCAGCGGAGAGGGGTGGGGGATAGACTACAATGAGCAGTTCTTC.